Reported below is one T cell receptor beta chain. The CDR3 has 13 residues. Per the germline V gene, CDR1 is LGHNT and CDR2 is FRNRAP. Trimming took off 8 bases at V and 5 bases at J, with 15 bases between the two ends. Sequencing used immunoSEQ multiplex PCR; TCRdb keeps in-frame clones, though not all of them. Of 45,000 to 55,000 clones listed, 80% to 95% are singletons. The sample belongs to a study of T cell changes during pregnancy in multiple sclerosis. The clonotype originates from a female donor with multiple sclerosis, enrolled in a pregnancy study. The material sequenced was peripheral blood, taken after pregnancy. The gene calls are TRBV12-5 and TRBJ2-5; D might be TRBD1 (6 bases). For the CDR3, the DNA is TGTGCTAGTCTATCAGGGGTCGGGGAGACCCAGTACTTC. Encoded protein: CASLSGVGETQYF.